This T cell receptor (beta chain) was captured by sequencing in a study of blood T cell repertoires in COVID-19. Study-level background: The study drew acute and convalescent COVID-19 samples from the United States, Italy and Spain. The cDNA or gDNA used as material had been derived from T cells, B-cell-depleted T cells, or PBMCs.

This clone is a singleton in its sample. CDR3 length: 14 amino acids. V was clipped by 3 bases and J by 3 bases, with 9 bases between them. Germline loops: CDR1 WNHNN, CDR2 SYGVQD (reference sequence). In the authors' workflow: Reference gene primer amplification gave nucleated cell count estimates. The method was immunoSEQ multiplex PCR; TCRdb's version includes in-frame clones alone and lacks a portion of them. The DNA was the basis for D and trimming; V, J and clone size are from that table. The sample shows 150,000 to 200,000 clones, 80% to 85% of them seen only once. Sequenced sample: peripheral blood. The chain is built from TRBV10-1 and TRBJ2-1; D is ambiguous. The sequence derives from a woman aged 30 to 39 with acute or convalescent COVID-19. The CDR3, as DNA: TGCGCCAGCAGTGACAGGCATGACTACAATGAGCAGTTCTTC. It is translated as CASSDRHDYNEQFF.